Each of the 14 T cell receptor beta chains below was sequenced from the same sample in a study of blood T cell repertoires in COVID-19. Repertoires were generated with immunoSEQ multiplex PCR, while TCRdb's copy carries only in-frame clones and drops some. The table records some 45,000 clones, approximately 80% of them present only once. Sample: peripheral blood. These TCRs come from a man in his 70s with acute or convalescent COVID-19.

The rearrangement uses TRBV6-6 and TRBJ2-7; D possibly corresponds to TRBD1 (6 bases). Trimming left V 6 bases short and J 5 bases short, with 11 bases between. The CDR3 length is 12 residues. Germline V gene lookup returns CDR1 MNHNY and CDR2 SVGAGI (reference sequence). This CDR3 reads CASRPGENEQYF. The CDR3 coding sequence is TGTGCCAGCAGGCCAGGGGAGAACGAGCAGTACTTC.

This chain links TRBV7-3 with TRBJ1-5, with a possible D match to TRBD1 (5 bases). Between the trimmed V and J ends, which lost 5 bases and 6 bases, there was a span of 14 bases. The CDR3 is 14 residues long. The germline V gene has CDR1 SGHTA and CDR2 FQGTGA. The CDR3 protein is CASSETGGSQPQHF. CDR3 nucleotide sequence: TGTGCCAGCAGCGAAACCGGGGGGTCTCAGCCCCAGCATTTT.

The CDR3 DNA is TGTGCCACCGGACTAGCGGGGGTTGGAGGCAATGAGCAGTTCTTC. It specifies CATGLAGVGGNEQFF. The V call is TRBV15, the J call TRBJ2-1, with 13 bases identical to TRBD2. Trimming took 8 bases from V and 6 from J; bases not matched to a gene: 7. Germline V gene data show CDR1 as LNHNV and CDR2 as YYDKDF (reference sequence). This CDR3 contains 15 residues.

The genes are TRBV7-2 and TRBJ2-5; a weak D match, TRBD2 (6 bases). Germline CDR1 and CDR2: SGHTA and FQGNSA. The V gene lost 5 bases and the J gene lost 5 bases, with 18 bases spanning the gap. This CDR3 has 15 residues. The CDR3 DNA reads as TGTGCCAGCAGCCCCCTGGGAGGTAGCCGGGAGACCCAGTACTTC. Protein product: CASSPLGGSRETQYF.

The CDR3 sequence is CASSFETGGNSPLHF. Here the CDR3 DNA reads TGTGCCAGCAGCTTCGAGACAGGGGGAAATTCACCCCTCCACTTT. The chain recombines TRBV7-8 with TRBJ1-6, with 9 bases matching TRBD1. V trimming: 3 bases; J trimming: 7 bases; junction bases outside the gene matches: 4. Germline V gene lookup returns CDR1 SGHVS and CDR2 FQNEAQ. The CDR3 totals 15 residues.

The table lists this clone with a few counts. The CDR3 sequence: CASSIADRGSGYGYTF. DNA for the CDR3: TGTGCCAGTAGTATAGCTGACAGGGGATCGGGATATGGCTACACCTTC. V gene TRBV19 combines with J gene TRBJ1-2, with 8 bases aligning to TRBD1. The length of the CDR3 is 16 residues. The junction had 9 bases not matched to a gene; V was cut back by 1 base and J by 5 bases. Germline lookup yields CDR1 LNHDA and CDR2 SQIVND (reference sequence).

This chain uses TRBV19 with TRBJ1-2; possibly TRBD1 for D (6 bases). The CDR3 has 15 amino acids. Germline values: CDR1 LNHDA, CDR2 SQIVND (reference sequence). The ends were cut back, 0 bases at V and 4 bases at J, with 12 bases in the middle. CDR3: CASSIDRTGPYGYTF. CDR3 sequence (DNA): TGTGCCAGTAGTATAGATCGCACAGGGCCCTATGGCTACACCTTC.

The genes are TRBV6-5 and TRBJ1-2; perhaps TRBD1 as D (6 bases). CDR1 and CDR2 from the germline V gene are MNHEY and SVGAGI. This CDR3 region has 15 residues. The V gene lost 4 bases and the J gene lost 8 bases, with 20 bases spanning the gap. The CDR3 nucleotides are TGTGCCAGCAGTTCGGCCCCGGGAGGAAGGGGGGGCTACACCTTC. Its protein is CASSSAPGGRGGYTF.

This clone was picked up a small number of times. CDR3 region: CASSLGLAGGQETQYF. CDR3 DNA: TGTGCCAGCAGTCTCGGACTAGCGGGGGGGCAAGAGACCCAGTACTTC. The chain has TRBV28 and TRBJ2-5; 15 positions agree with TRBD2. Looked up from germline, CDR1 is MDHEN and CDR2 is SYDVKM. J gave up 2 bases and V 5 bases, and 3 bases lay outside the gene matches. This CDR3 spans 16 amino acids.

On this clone itself: In the same sample, other DNA sequences code for this CDR3. V is TRBV7-2 and J is TRBJ1-1; D is perhaps TRBD1 (6 bases). Trimming removed 6 bases from V and 1 base from J, with 9 bases in between. The CDR3 has 13 residues. Germline CDR1 is SGHTA and CDR2 is FQGNSA. The CDR3 sequence: CASRSGENTEAFF. The CDR3 DNA reads TGTGCCAGCAGGTCAGGGGAGAACACTGAAGCTTTCTTT.

The CDR3 sequence: CASSGRRLSGGQETQYF. The DNA for the CDR3 is TGTGCCAGCAGCGGCCGAAGGCTTAGCGGGGGCCAAGAGACCCAGTACTTC. This chain links TRBV9 with TRBJ2-5; 9 nucleotides match TRBD2. This CDR3 comprises 17 residues. From germline, CDR1 is SGDLS and CDR2 YYNGEE. Trimming cost V 3 bases and J 1 base; bases outside gene matches: 10.

The chain is built from TRBV29-1 and TRBJ1-1; D unclear. The CDR3 consists of 13 residues. Germline CDR1 and CDR2: SQVTM and ANQGSEA. The ends were cut back, 4 bases at V and 5 bases at J, with 14 bases in the middle. The CDR3 DNA follows: TGCAGCGTTGCTTCCGGAGTAGGTACTGAAGCTTTCTTT. Its protein is CSVASGVGTEAFF.

This clone was seen more than once but under ten times. V gene TRBV5-8 combines with J gene TRBJ1-4; 8 bases line up with TRBD1. CDR3 size: 13 residues. J was trimmed by 11 bases and V by 5 bases; bases with no gene match: 8. Per the germline V gene, CDR1 is SGHTS and CDR2 is YDEGEE. The CDR3: CASSRDRIGKLFF. The CDR3 bases are TGTGCCAGCAGTCGGGACAGGATCGGGAAACTGTTTTTT.

This clone was detected only a few times. This sequence joins TRBV19 and TRBJ1-5; D ambiguous. Germline V gene sequence: CDR1 LNHDA, CDR2 SQIVND (reference sequence). V lost 7 bases, J lost 4 bases, and 8 bases lay in between. The CDR3 runs 12 residues. CDR3 protein: CASKTGNQPQHF. The CDR3 DNA sequence: TGTGCCAGTAAAACCGGGAATCAGCCCCAGCATTTT. The full variable domain, its missing parts supplied by reference TRBV19 and TRBJ1-5, is DGGITQSPKYLFRKEGQNVTLSCEQNLNHDAMYWYRQDPGQGLRLIYYSQIVNDFQKGDIAEGYSVSREKKESFPLTVTSAQKNPTAFYLCASKTGNQPQHFGDGTRLSIL.